A selection of T cell receptor beta chains follows, all from one sample in a study of blood T cell repertoires in COVID-19. Sequencing was performed with immunoSEQ multiplex PCR; in TCRdb, only in-frame clones are kept and a portion is missing. This sample has approximately 380,000 clones, with approximately 93% found just once. Source material: PBMCs or T cells enriched from blood (not recorded which). These receptors all stem from a woman aged 40 to 50 who had been exposed to COVID-19. The CDR3 runs from the conserved cysteine through the conserved F or W.

j_call v_call cdr3_aa
TRBJ2-3 TRBV5-4 CASSSSLQGTDTQYF
TRBJ2-7 TRBV11-2 CASSLGQGASSSYEQYF
TRBJ2-7 TRBV6-2/TRBV6-3 CASSWTDPTFSSYEQYF
TRBJ2-1 TRBV7-2 CASSLVLYPGLAGVEQFF
TRBJ1-2 TRBV7-9 CASSLDPTGYGYTF
TRBJ1-2 TRBV19 CASSIGQGYTF
TRBJ1-1 TRBV6-4 CASSDSSQAEAFF
TRBJ2-5 TRBV14 CASSQKKGSVETQYF
TRBJ1-4 TRBV29-1 CSVETGNNEKLFF
TRBJ1-3 TRBV29-1 CSVEGLGALGSGNTIYF
TRBJ1-2 TRBV7-8 CASSLQTGGGYGYTF
TRBJ2-7 TRBV10-1 CASSERRGGYEQYF
TRBJ2-3 TRBV7-2 CASRRYITRTANTDTQYF
TRBJ2-2 TRBV11-3 CASSKGVTNTGELFF
TRBJ2-1 TRBV19 CASSKSSINEQFF
TRBJ1-1 TRBV9 CASSVVGAQDTEAFF
TRBJ1-2 TRBV12-5 CASGLVRKAGTGEGGYTF
TRBJ2-1 TRBV5-4 CASSTEGTSLYNEQFF
TRBJ1-1 TRBV18 CASSPRQMNTEAFF
TRBJ2-5 TRBV19 CASKAGSVETQYF
TRBJ2-5 TRBV11-3 CASSLALRQGETQYF
TRBJ1-5 TRBV7-9 CASSFQGDDQPQHF